Included here is one T cell receptor beta chain sequence, with context. Antigen: not known. This record comes from a study of shared clonotypes between healthy human individuals. Investigators spread the genomic DNA of each subset evenly over several immunoSEQ plates. For unsorted PBMC, around 270 ng DNA per replicate equaled tens of thousands of T cell genomes. Libraries were prepared by immunoSEQ multiplex PCR; TCRdb keeps only in-frame clonotypes and omits some of them. The sample lists some 490,000 clones; roughly 80% were seen once. Study results and caveats: Sampling included only blood; tissue repertoires likely differ.

V was shortened by 6 bases and J by 1 base, with 13 bases between the two germline ends. The CDR3 covers 15 residues. Germline lookup yields CDR1 KGHSH and CDR2 LQKENI. The material sequenced was PBMCs. The rearrangement links TRBV18 to TRBJ1-5, with a weak D call TRBD1 (5 bases). This TCR came from a woman between 35 and 50 years old in good health. Some clones in this sample may be carry-over from other donors' samples. The CDR3 DNA sequence: TGTGCCAGCTCCCTCGGGACTGGAAGCAATCAGCCCCAGCATTTT. Its protein is CASSLGTGSNQPQHF.